The 5 T cell receptor beta chains below were found in one sample sequenced in a study of a mutant IDH1 vaccine in newly diagnosed glioma (dated by TCRdb to the early 2020s). The antigens for these receptors are not known. The method behind the library was the immunoSEQ multiplex PCR assay. TCRdb stores this immuneACCESS table with in-frame sequences only. Part of the clones is absent; in the studies checked, under half of the shortfall reflects unresolved V genes, and no reason is known for the rest. Recorded for this sample are some 46,000 clones; 80% to 95% of them occurred a single time. Roughly 2.4% of the sample is held by the ten biggest clonotypes. The time point label of this sample denotes: week 35, safety follow-up. A 20-mer mutant IDH1 peptide at 300 micrograms in Montanide made up each vaccine dose, which was injected subcutaneously together with topical imiquimod. The material was PBMCs, obtained from a glioma patient whose treatment included an IDH1 peptide vaccine. These receptors all stem from a man aged 45-60 years with glioma.

The V call is TRBV6-1, the J call TRBJ1-4; the match to TRBD1 covers 7 bases. Germline V gives CDR1 MNHNS, CDR2 SASEGT. The CDR3 length is 15 residues. Trimming took 6 bases from V and 4 from J; bases not matched to a gene: 8. The CDR3 sequence: CASSPWDRYNEKLFF. The CDR3 DNA reads TGTGCCAGCAGCCCCTGGGACAGATATAATGAAAAACTGTTTTTT.

The rearrangement uses TRBV5-1 and TRBJ2-3, with D uncertain. The CDR3 totals 14 residues. V was shortened by 0 bases and J by 6 bases, with 11 bases between the two germline ends. Germline V gene sequence: CDR1 SGHRS, CDR2 YFSETQ. This chain's CDR3 is CASSLARPQDTQYF. The CDR3 DNA follows: TGCGCCAGCAGCTTGGCTCGACCGCAGGATACGCAGTATTTT.

The chain carries TRBV10-1 and TRBJ2-7, with 9 bases aligning to TRBD1. The CDR3 extends over 17 amino acids. Germline CDR1 reads WNHNN; CDR2 reads SYGVQD (reference sequence). V trimming: 0 bases; J trimming: 2 bases; junction bases outside the gene matches: 8. The DNA of the CDR3 is TGCGCCAGCAGTGAGTCATTAAAGGGACAGGGTACCTACGAGCAGTACTTC. It specifies CASSESLKGQGTYEQYF.

J is TRBJ2-1 and V is TRBV29-1, with unresolved D. This CDR3 region has 13 residues. V lost 8 bases and J lost 9, with 20 bases in between. Germline V gene data show CDR1 as SQVTM and CDR2 as ANQGSEA. In DNA, the CDR3 is TGCAGCCTAAGTGGAGAGTTGTCCACTGAGCAGTTCTTC. Translated, it gives CSLSGELSTEQFF.

V and J are TRBV7-9 and TRBJ1-5; D gene unclear. Germline-derived CDR1 and CDR2 are SEHNR and FQNEAQ (reference sequence). The CDR3 extends over 16 amino acids. V was trimmed by 1 base and J by 0 bases, leaving 10 bases between them. The CDR3 bases are TGTGCCAGCAGCTTAGAAGGCAGCCGTAGCAATCAGCCCCAGCATTTT. Translating gives CASSLEGSRSNQPQHF.